A single T cell receptor (beta chain) is shown here with its context. This sample was included in a study of cytomegalovirus exposure and HLA in healthy donors. This CDR3 region has 13 residues. Trimming shortened V by 0 bases and J by 2 bases, and 4 bases separated the two germline ends. CDR1 and CDR2 from the germline V gene are SGHNT and YENEEA. The primer mix had 60 Vbeta and 13 Jbeta primers. TCRdb keeps only in-frame clones here, not all; method: immunoSEQ multiplex PCR. The sample shows some 99,000 clones, roughly 70% of them seen only once. The TCR was taken from a male donor in good health and CMV-seronegative. The rearrangement uses TRBV11-3 and TRBJ1-1; D is ambiguous. The specimen sequenced was PBMCs. The DNA for the CDR3 is TGTGCCAGCAGCTTAGATAGTAACACTGAAGCTTTCTTT. Its translation is CASSLDSNTEAFF.